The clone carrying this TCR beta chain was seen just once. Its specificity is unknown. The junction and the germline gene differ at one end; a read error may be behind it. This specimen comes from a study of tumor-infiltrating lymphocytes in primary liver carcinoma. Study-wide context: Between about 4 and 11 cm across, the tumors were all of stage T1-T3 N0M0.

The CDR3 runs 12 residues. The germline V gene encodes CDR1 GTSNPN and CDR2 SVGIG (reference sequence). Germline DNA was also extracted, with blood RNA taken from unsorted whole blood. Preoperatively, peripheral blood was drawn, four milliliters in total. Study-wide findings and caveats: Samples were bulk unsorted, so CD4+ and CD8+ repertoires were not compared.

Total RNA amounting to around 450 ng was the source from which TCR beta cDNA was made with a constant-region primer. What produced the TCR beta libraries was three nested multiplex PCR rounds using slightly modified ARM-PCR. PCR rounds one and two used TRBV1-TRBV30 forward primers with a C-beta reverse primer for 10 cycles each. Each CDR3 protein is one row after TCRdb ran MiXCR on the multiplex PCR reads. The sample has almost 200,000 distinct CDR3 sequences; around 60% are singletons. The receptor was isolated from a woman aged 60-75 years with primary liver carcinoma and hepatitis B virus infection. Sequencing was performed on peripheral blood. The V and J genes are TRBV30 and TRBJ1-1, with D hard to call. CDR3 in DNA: TGTGCCTGCCTTCGGGTCTACACTGAAGCTTCCTTT. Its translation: CACLRVYTEASF. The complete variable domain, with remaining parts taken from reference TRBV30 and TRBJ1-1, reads SQTIHQWPATLVQPVGSPLSLECTVEGTSNPNLYWYRQAAGRGLQLLFYSVGIGQISSEVPQNLSASRPQDRQFILSSKKLLLSDSGFYLCACLRVYTEASFGQGTRLTVV.